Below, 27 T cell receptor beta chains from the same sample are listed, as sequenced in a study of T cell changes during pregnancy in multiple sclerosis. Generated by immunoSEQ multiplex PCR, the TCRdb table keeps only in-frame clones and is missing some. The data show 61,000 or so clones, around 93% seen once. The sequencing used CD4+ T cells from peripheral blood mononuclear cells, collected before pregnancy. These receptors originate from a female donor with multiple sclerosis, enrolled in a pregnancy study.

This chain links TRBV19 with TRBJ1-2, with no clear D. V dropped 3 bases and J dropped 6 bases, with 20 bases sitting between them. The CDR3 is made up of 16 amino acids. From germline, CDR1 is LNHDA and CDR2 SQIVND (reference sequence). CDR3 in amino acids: CASSIVAGLTPNGYTF. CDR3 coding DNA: TGTGCCAGTAGTATCGTCGCGGGCCTGACGCCGAATGGCTACACCTTC.

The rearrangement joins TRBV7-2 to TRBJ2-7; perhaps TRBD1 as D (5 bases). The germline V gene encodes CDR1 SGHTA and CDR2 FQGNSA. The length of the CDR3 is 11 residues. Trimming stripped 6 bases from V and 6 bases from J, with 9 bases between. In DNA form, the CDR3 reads TGTGCCAGCAGTCAACAGGTCGAGCAGTACTTC. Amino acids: CASSQQVEQYF.

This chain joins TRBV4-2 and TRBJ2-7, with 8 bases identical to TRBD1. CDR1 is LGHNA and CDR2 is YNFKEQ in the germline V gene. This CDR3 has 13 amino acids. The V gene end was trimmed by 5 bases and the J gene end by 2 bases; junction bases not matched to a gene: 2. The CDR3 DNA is TGTGCCAGCAGCGACAGGGGCCCCTACGAGCAGTACTTC. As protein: CASSDRGPYEQYF.

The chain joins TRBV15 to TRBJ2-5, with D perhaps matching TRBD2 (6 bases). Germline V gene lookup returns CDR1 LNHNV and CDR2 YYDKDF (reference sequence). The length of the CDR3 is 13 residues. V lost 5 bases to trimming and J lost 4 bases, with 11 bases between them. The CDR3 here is CATSARRAETQYF. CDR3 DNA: TGTGCCACCAGCGCTCGGAGGGCAGAGACCCAGTACTTC.

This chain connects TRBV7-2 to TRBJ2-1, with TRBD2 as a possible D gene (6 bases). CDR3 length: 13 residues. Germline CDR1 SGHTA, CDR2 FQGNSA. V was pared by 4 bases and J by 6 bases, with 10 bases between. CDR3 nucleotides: TGTGCCAGCAGCTCGCGACTAGGCAATGAGCAGTTCTTC. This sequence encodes CASSSRLGNEQFF.

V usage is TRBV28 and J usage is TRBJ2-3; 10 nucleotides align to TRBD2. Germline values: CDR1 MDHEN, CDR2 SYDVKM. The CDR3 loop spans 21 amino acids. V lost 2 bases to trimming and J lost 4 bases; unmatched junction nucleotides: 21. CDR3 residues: CASSLKLAGVLLAPRPDTQYF. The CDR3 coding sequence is TGTGCCAGCAGTTTAAAGCTAGCGGGAGTTTTGTTGGCGCCCCGGCCAGATACGCAGTATTTT.

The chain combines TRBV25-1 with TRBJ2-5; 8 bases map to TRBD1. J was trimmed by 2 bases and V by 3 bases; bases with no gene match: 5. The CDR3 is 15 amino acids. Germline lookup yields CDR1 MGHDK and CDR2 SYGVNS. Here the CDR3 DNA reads TGTGCCAGCAGTGAGGCGCAGGGGGCTCAAGAGACCCAGTACTTC. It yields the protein CASSEAQGAQETQYF. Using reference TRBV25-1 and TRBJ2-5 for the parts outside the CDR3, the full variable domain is EADIYQTPRYLVIGTGKKITLECSQTMGHDKMYWYQQDPGMELHLIHYSYGVNSTEKGDLSSESTVSRIRTEHFPLTLESARPSHTSQYLCASSEAQGAQETQYFGPGTRLLVL.

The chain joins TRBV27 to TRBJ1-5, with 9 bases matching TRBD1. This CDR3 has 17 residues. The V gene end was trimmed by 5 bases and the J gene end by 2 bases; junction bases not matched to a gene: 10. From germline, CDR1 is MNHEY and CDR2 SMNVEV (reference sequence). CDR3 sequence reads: CASSPLGTGYGNQPQHF. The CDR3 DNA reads TGTGCCAGCAGTCCCCTGGGGACAGGGTATGGCAATCAGCCCCAGCATTTT.

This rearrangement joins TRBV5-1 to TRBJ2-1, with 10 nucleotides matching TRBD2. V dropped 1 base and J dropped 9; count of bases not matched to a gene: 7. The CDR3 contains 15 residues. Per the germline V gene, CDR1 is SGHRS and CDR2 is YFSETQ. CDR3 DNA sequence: TGCGCCAGCAGCTTGTCGTTAGCGGGAGGCGGTGAGCAGTTCTTC. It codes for CASSLSLAGGGEQFF.

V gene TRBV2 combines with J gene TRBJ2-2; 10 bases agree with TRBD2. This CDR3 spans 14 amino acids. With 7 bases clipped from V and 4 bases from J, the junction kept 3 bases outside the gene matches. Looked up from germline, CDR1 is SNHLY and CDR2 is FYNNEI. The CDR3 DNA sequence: TGTGCCAGCACTAGCGGGAGACCCACCGGGGAGCTGTTTTTT. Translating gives CASTSGRPTGELFF.

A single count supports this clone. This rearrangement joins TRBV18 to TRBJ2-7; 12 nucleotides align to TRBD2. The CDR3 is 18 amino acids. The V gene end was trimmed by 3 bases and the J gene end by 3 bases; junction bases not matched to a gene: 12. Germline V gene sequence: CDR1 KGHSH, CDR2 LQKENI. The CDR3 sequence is CASSPTASGRAPLYEQYF. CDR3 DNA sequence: TGTGCCAGCTCACCTACGGCTAGCGGGAGGGCCCCCCTCTACGAGCAGTACTTC.

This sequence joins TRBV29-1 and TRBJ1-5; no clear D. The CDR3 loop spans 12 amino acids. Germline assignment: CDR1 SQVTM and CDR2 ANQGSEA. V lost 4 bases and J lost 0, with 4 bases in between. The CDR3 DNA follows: TGCAGCGTTGCTAATAGCAATCAGCCCCAGCATTTT. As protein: CSVANSNQPQHF.

CDR3 protein: CASSLRGLNEKLFF. As DNA, the CDR3 is TGTGCCAGCAGCTTACGTGGGCTTAATGAAAAACTGTTTTTT. The chain employs TRBV7-8 and TRBJ1-4; D ambiguous. Trimming left V 2 bases short and J 4 bases short, with 8 bases between. CDR1 is SGHVS, CDR2 FQNEAQ, per germline. This CDR3 has 14 residues.

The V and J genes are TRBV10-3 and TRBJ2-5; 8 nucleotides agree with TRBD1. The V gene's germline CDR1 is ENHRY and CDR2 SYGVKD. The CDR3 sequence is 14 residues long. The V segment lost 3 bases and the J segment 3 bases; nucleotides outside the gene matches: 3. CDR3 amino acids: CAISEGQGKETQYF. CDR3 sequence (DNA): TGTGCCATCAGTGAAGGACAGGGAAAAGAGACCCAGTACTTC.

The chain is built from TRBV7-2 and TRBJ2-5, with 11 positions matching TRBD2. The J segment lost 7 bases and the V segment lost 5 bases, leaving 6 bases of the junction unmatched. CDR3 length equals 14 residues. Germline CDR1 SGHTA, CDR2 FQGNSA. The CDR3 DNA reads TGTGCCAGCAGCCAGACTAGCGGGATAGGGACCCAGTACTTC. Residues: CASSQTSGIGTQYF.

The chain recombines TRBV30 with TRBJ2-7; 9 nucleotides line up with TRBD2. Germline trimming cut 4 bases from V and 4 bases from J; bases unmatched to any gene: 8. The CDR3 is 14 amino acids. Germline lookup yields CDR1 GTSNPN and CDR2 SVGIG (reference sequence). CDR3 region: CAWTLGREGYEQYF. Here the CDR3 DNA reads TGTGCCTGGACCTTAGGGCGGGAGGGTTACGAGCAGTACTTC.

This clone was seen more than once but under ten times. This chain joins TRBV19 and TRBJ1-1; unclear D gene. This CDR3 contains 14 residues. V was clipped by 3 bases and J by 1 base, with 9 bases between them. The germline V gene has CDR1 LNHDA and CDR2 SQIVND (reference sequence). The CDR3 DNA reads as TGTGCCAGTAGTATCGACGGGTGGAACACTGAAGCTTTCTTT. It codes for CASSIDGWNTEAFF.

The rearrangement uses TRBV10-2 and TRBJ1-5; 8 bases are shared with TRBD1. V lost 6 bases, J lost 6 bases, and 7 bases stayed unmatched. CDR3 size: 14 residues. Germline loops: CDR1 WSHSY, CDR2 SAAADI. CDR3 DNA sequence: TGCGCCAGCAGCAGCGGACAGGGTGGTCAGCCCCAGCATTTT. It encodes CASSSGQGGQPQHF.

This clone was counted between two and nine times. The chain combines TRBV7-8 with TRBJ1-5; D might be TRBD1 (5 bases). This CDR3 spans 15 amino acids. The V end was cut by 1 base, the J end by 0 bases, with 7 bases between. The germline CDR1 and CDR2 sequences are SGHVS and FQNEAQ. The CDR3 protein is CASSLEGASNQPQHF. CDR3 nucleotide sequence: TGTGCCAGCAGCTTAGAAGGGGCTAGCAATCAGCCCCAGCATTTT.

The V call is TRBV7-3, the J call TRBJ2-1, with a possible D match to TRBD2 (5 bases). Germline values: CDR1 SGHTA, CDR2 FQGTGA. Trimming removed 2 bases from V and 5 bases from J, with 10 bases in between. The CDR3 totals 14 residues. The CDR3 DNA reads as TGTGCCAGCAGCTTATCGGGAATGGACAATGAGCAGTTCTTC. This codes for CASSLSGMDNEQFF.

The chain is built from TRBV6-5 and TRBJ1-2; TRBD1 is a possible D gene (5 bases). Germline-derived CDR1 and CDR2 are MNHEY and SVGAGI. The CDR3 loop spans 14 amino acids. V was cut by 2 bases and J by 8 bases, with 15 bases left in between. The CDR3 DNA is TGTGCCAGCAGTTACCAGGCCGGGGCGGGGGGCTACACCTTC. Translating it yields CASSYQAGAGGYTF.

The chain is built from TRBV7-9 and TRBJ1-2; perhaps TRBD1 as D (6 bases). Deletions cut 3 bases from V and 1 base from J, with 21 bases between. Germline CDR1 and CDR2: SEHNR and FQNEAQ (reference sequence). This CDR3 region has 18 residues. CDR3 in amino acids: CASSFTWDKLPINYGYTF. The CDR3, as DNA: TGTGCCAGCAGCTTTACTTGGGACAAACTACCCATTAACTATGGCTACACCTTC.

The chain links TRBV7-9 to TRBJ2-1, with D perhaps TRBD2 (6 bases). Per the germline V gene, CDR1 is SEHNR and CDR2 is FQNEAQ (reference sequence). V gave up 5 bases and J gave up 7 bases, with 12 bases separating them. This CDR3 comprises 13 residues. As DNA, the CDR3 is TGTGCCAGCAGCCGGGGGAGAGAGAATGAGCAGTTCTTC. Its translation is CASSRGRENEQFF. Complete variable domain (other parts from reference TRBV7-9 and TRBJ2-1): DTGVSQNPRHKITKRGQNVTFRCDPISEHNRLYWYRQTLGQGPEFLTYFQNEAQLEKSRLLSDRFSAERPKGSFSTLEIQRTEQGDSAMYLCASSRGRENEQFFGPGTRLTVL.

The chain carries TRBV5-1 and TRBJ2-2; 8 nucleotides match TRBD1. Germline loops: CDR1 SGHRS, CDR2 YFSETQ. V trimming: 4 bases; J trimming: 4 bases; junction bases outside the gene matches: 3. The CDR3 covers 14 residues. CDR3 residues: CASSTDRVTGELFF. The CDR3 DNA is TGCGCCAGCAGCACGGACAGGGTCACCGGGGAGCTGTTTTTT. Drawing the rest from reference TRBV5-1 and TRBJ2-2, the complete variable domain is KAGVTQTPRYLIKTRGQQVTLSCSPISGHRSVSWYQQTPGQGLQFLFEYFSETQRNKGNFPGRFSGRQFSNSRSEMNVSTLELGDSALYLCASSTDRVTGELFFGEGSRLTVL.

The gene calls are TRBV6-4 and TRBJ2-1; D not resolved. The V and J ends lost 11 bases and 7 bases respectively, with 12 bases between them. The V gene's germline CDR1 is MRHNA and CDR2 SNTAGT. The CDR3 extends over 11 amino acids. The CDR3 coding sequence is TGTGCCCACTTGGTCGGGAATGAGCAGTTCTTC. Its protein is CAHLVGNEQFF.

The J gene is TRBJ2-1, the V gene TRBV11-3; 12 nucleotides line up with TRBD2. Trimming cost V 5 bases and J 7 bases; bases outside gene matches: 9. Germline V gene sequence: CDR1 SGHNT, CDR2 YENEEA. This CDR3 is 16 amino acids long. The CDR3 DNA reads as TGTGCCAGCAGCACGGAGACTAGCGGGAGAATTAATGAGCAGTTCTTC. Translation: CASSTETSGRINEQFF.

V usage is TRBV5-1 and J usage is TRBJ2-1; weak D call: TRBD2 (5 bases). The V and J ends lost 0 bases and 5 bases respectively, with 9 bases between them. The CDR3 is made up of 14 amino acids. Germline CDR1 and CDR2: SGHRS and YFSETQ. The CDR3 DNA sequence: TGCGCCAGCAGCTTGGATGCGGGTAACAATGAGCAGTTCTTC. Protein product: CASSLDAGNNEQFF. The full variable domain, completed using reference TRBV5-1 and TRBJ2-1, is KAGVTQTPRYLIKTRGQQVTLSCSPISGHRSVSWYQQTPGQGLQFLFEYFSETQRNKGNFPGRFSGRQFSNSRSEMNVSTLELGDSALYLCASSLDAGNNEQFFGPGTRLTVL.